What follows is one T cell receptor (beta chain) and its context. The CDR3 spans 15 residues. From germline, CDR1 is LGHNA and CDR2 YSLEER. Between the trimmed V and J ends, which lost 0 bases and 7 bases, there was a span of 12 bases. This sample is drawn from a study of OX40 agonist ivuxolimab in advanced cancers. For the study at large: It was ivuxolimab, an agonistic anti-OX40 (CD134) antibody, that patients were treated with.

Libraries were prepared by immunoSEQ multiplex PCR; TCRdb keeps only in-frame clonotypes and omits some of them. The table includes about 99,000 clones, about 96% detected once. This sequence originates from an adult with an advanced solid tumor such as melanoma, head and neck, liver or kidney cancer. The starting material was CD4+ or CD8+ T cells sorted from blood, obtained in a trial of the OX40 agonist ivuxolimab. This chain joins TRBV4-3 and TRBJ2-2; the D gene is possibly TRBD1 (5 bases). CDR3 bases: TGCGCCAGCAGCCAAGATCCCTCAGGGATCGGGGAGCTGTTTTTT. Translated, it gives CASSQDPSGIGELFF.